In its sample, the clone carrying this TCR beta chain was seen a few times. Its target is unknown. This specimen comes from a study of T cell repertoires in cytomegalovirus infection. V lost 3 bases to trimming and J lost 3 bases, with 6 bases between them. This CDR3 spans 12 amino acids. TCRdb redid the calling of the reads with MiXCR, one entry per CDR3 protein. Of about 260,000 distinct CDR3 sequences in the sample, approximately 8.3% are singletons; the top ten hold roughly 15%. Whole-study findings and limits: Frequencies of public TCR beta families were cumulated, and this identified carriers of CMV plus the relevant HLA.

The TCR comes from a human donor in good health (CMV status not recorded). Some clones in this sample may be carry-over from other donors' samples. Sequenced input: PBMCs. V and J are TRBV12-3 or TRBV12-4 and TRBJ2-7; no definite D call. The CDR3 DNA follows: TGTGCCAGCAGTTTTAGGCTCTACGAGCAGTACTTC. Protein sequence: CASSFRLYEQYF.